A single sample is the source of the 16 T cell receptor beta chains below, sequenced in a study of T cell responses to AZD1222 COVID-19 vaccine. Clones were sequenced by immunoSEQ multiplex PCR, and TCRdb holds only the in-frame ones, with some missing. The data contain around 130,000 clones, approximately 93% of them seen just once; the ten biggest clones take up 5.4%. The input for sequencing was peripheral blood, taken on day 0 of AZD1222 vaccination. The receptor set was obtained from an adult in good health.

V usage is TRBV6-5 and J usage is TRBJ1-5; D not resolved. The V end was cut by 4 bases, the J end by 7 bases, with 8 bases between. This CDR3 is 12 amino acids long. Germline V gene data show CDR1 as MNHEY and CDR2 as SVGAGI. CDR3 amino acids: CASSSGDQPQHF. The CDR3 DNA is TGTGCCAGCAGTTCAGGAGACCAGCCCCAGCATTTT.

The chain links TRBV2 to TRBJ2-5, with a weak D call TRBD1 (6 bases). Trimming cost V 5 bases and J 3 bases, with 16 bases left between them. This CDR3 is built from 15 residues. The germline V gene has CDR1 SNHLY and CDR2 FYNNEI. The CDR3 spells CASSYRRGSEETQYF. Written as DNA, the CDR3 is TGTGCCAGCAGTTACCGCAGGGGTAGTGAAGAGACCCAGTACTTC.

This clone occurred once. V gene TRBV19 combines with J gene TRBJ1-1; D possibly corresponds to TRBD1 (5 bases). Trimming took 7 bases from V and 7 from J, leaving 19 bases between them. The CDR3 loop spans 14 amino acids. CDR1 and CDR2 (germline): LNHDA, SQIVND (reference sequence). CDR3 protein: CASMAGPGRGEAFF. The CDR3 DNA sequence: TGTGCCAGTATGGCCGGCCCCGGGAGGGGTGAAGCTTTCTTT.

The table lists this clone with a count of one. This chain joins TRBV11-2 and TRBJ1-2, with D unclear. This CDR3 has 15 amino acids. CDR1 is SGHAT, CDR2 FQNNGV, per germline. V was pared by 0 bases and J by 6 bases, with 14 bases between. The CDR3 nucleotides read TGTGCCAGCAGCTTAGAGGTGGGCACAGAGGATGGCTACACCTTC. Its protein is CASSLEVGTEDGYTF.

V usage is TRBV30 and J usage is TRBJ1-3; TRBD1 matches 12 bases. Per germline, CDR1 GTSNPN and CDR2 SVGIG (reference sequence). Germline trimming cut 3 bases from V and 7 bases from J; bases unmatched to any gene: 4. The CDR3 length is 14 residues. The chain's CDR3 is CAWSPGQGANTIYF. The CDR3 DNA sequence: TGTGCCTGGAGCCCGGGACAGGGGGCCAACACCATATATTTT.

The sample holds one count of this clone. The genes are TRBV12-3 or TRBV12-4 and TRBJ1-5; D gene uncertain. Trimming stripped 6 bases from V and 11 bases from J, with 14 bases between. The CDR3 is made up of 12 amino acids. This chain's CDR3 is CASSPDTVAQHF. The CDR3 DNA is TGTGCCAGCAGCCCCGACACGGTAGCCCAGCATTTT.

DNA of the CDR3: TGCGCCAGCAGCCACCGGGGGACAGCGGGAGATGATGAGCAGTTCTTC. Its translation: CASSHRGTAGDDEQFF. The chain employs TRBV4-3 and TRBJ2-1, with D maybe TRBD2 (8 bases). This CDR3 spans 16 amino acids. The germline V gene has CDR1 LGHNA and CDR2 YSLEER. Trimming pared 3 bases from V and 8 bases from J, leaving 20 bases between.

This clone occurred once. The genes are TRBV11-1 and TRBJ1-1; 7 bases map to TRBD1. V shed 4 bases and J 0 bases; nucleotides not matched to a gene: 5. This CDR3 region has 15 residues. Germline V gene lookup returns CDR1 SGHAT and CDR2 FQDESV (reference sequence). The CDR3 coding sequence is TGTGCCAGCAGCTCCGACAGGGACATGAACACTGAAGCTTTCTTT. It specifies CASSSDRDMNTEAFF.

The chain joins TRBV3-1 (or the pseudogene TRBV3-2) to TRBJ1-5; D possibly corresponds to TRBD1 (5 bases). The germline gives CDR1 LGHDT, CDR2 YNNKEL (reference sequence). The CDR3 runs to 17 residues. V was shortened by 1 base and J by 9 bases, with 22 bases between the two germline ends. CDR3 nucleotides: TGTGCCAGCAGCCAAGGGAGAGACCGGGACCCGTTTTGGCCCCAGCATTTT. Translated, it gives CASSQGRDRDPFWPQHF.

The CDR3 region is CASSLEIRTDTQYF. CDR3 DNA: TGTGCCAGCAGCTTAGAAATCCGCACAGATACGCAGTATTTT. The chain uses TRBV7-9 and TRBJ2-3; no clear D gene. V was clipped by 1 base and J by 1 base, with 6 bases between them. The CDR3 spans 14 residues. Germline V CDR1 and CDR2: SEHNR, FQNEAQ (reference sequence).

The CDR3 DNA reads as TGTGCCAGCAGCTTAGGGGGGTCAGGGGATACGCAGTATTTT. It translates to CASSLGGSGDTQYF. This chain joins TRBV5-6 and TRBJ2-3, with D perhaps TRBD1 or TRBD2 (6 bases each). Trimming left V 2 bases short and J 6 bases short, with 13 bases between. The CDR3 is made up of 14 amino acids. Germline CDR1 SGHDT, CDR2 YYEEEE.

The chain couples TRBV28 to TRBJ2-2; possible D gene TRBD2, 6 bases. The V gene's germline CDR1 is MDHEN and CDR2 SYDVKM. The CDR3 contains 12 residues. Trimming stripped 9 bases from V and 6 bases from J, with 11 bases between. The CDR3 nucleotides are TGTGCCAGTTATGGAGGGCCCGGGGAGCTGTTTTTT. This translates into CASYGGPGELFF.

The V gene is TRBV7-8, the J gene TRBJ2-1, with TRBD2 identical over 8 bases. This CDR3 has 15 amino acids. Germline V lookup: CDR1 SGHVS, CDR2 FQNEAQ. Germline trimming cut 5 bases from V and 4 bases from J; bases unmatched to any gene: 7. The CDR3 DNA follows: TGTGCCAGCAGCCCACGGGGACTAGGATACAATGAGCAGTTCTTC. As protein: CASSPRGLGYNEQFF.

This sequence joins TRBV30 and TRBJ1-6; the D is unclear. This CDR3 spans 10 amino acids. The germline CDR1 and CDR2 sequences are GTSNPN and SVGIG (reference sequence). Trimming removed 3 bases from V and 17 bases from J, with 11 bases in between. The CDR3 DNA reads TGTGCCTGGAGCGGGGAAGTTTTCCACTTT. Its protein is CAWSGEVFHF.

V and J are TRBV6-5 and TRBJ1-2; D ambiguous. The CDR3 length is 13 residues. V shed 2 bases and J shed 7 bases, with 11 bases lying between them. CDR1 and CDR2 from the germline V gene are MNHEY and SVGAGI. Written as DNA, the CDR3 is TGTGCCAGCAGTTACGAAGGGTGGGGTGGCTACACCTTC. Translating gives CASSYEGWGGYTF.

The rearrangement links TRBV5-8 to TRBJ2-1, with D unresolved. V lost 1 base and J lost 0, with 8 bases in between. CDR3 length equals 15 residues. Germline CDR1 and CDR2: SGHTS and YDEGEE. The CDR3: CASSLLSFSYNEQFF. CDR3 bases: TGTGCCAGCAGCTTGCTCTCCTTCTCCTACAATGAGCAGTTCTTC. Looking up the rest from reference TRBV5-8 and TRBJ2-1 gives the full variable domain: EAGVTQSPTHLIKTRGQQATLRCSPISGHTSVYWYQQALGLGLQFLLWYDEGEERNRGNFPPRFSGRQFPNYSSELNVNALELEDSALYLCASSLLSFSYNEQFFGPGTRLTVL.